Listed here are 28 T cell receptor beta chains from one sample, sequenced in a study of shared clonotypes between healthy human individuals. The repertoire was sequenced with immunoSEQ multiplex PCR; TCRdb's copy has only in-frame clones and lacks some. The table shows approximately 500,000 clones, with approximately 78% occurring only once. Sequencing was done on a sample of PBMCs. These receptors came from a woman between 40 and 50 years old in good health. Some clones in this sample may be carry-over from other donors' samples.

This clone appeared once. This chain links TRBV5-1 with TRBJ1-5; 11 nucleotides match TRBD1. Trimming at V came to 3 bases and at J to 6 bases, leaving 5 bases not matched to a gene. The CDR3 loop spans 15 amino acids. The germline gives CDR1 SGHRS, CDR2 YFSETQ. The CDR3 region is CASSWTGTGGQPQHF. The CDR3 nucleotides are TGCGCCAGCAGCTGGACTGGGACAGGGGGTCAGCCCCAGCATTTT.

The genes are TRBV2 and TRBJ1-1, with a weak D call TRBD1 (5 bases). The ends were cut back, 8 bases at V and 10 bases at J, with 11 bases in the middle. The CDR3 is 10 amino acids. Germline-derived CDR1 and CDR2 are SNHLY and FYNNEI. CDR3 sequence: CASGDRGAFF. DNA for the CDR3: TGTGCCAGCGGGGACCGGGGAGCTTTCTTT.

To note about this clone: This CDR3 is also generated by other DNA sequences in the sample. The chain carries TRBV2 and TRBJ1-1; D not certain. Looked up from germline, CDR1 is SNHLY and CDR2 is FYNNEI. The CDR3 consists of 13 residues. V was shortened by 4 bases and J by 1 base, with 7 bases between the two germline ends. The CDR3 sequence is CASSGRQNTEAFF. The CDR3 region has the DNA TGTGCCAGCAGTGGACGGCAGAACACTGAAGCTTTCTTT.

The chain is built from TRBV5-4 and TRBJ2-3; the D is unclear. Germline CDR1 is SGHNT and CDR2 is YYREEE (reference sequence). The CDR3 is 14 amino acids. V gave up 2 bases and J gave up 0 bases, with 7 bases separating them. The CDR3 loop is CASSFPGSTDTQYF. The CDR3 DNA reads as TGTGCCAGCAGCTTTCCCGGCAGCACAGATACGCAGTATTTT.

The gene calls are TRBV2 and TRBJ1-1; D remains unclear. Trimming left V 7 bases short and J 0 bases short, with 9 bases between. This CDR3 has 13 amino acids. Per germline, CDR1 SNHLY and CDR2 FYNNEI. The CDR3 region has the DNA TGTGCCAGCAAGGCGGGCCTGAACACTGAAGCTTTCTTT. It specifies CASKAGLNTEAFF. Filled out from reference TRBV2 and TRBJ1-1, the complete variable domain reads EPEVTQTPSHQVTQMGQEVILRCVPISNHLYFYWYRQILGQKVEFLVSFYNNEISEKSEIFDDQFSVERPDGSNFTLKIRSTKLEDSAMYFCASKAGLNTEAFFGQGTRLTVV.

There are a few counts of this clone. The gene calls are TRBV6-4 and TRBJ2-5; D is undetermined. Looked up from germline, CDR1 is MRHNA and CDR2 is SNTAGT. There are 13 residues in the CDR3. V was cut by 0 bases and J by 4 bases, with 6 bases left in between. CDR3 bases: TGTGCCAGCAGTGACTCATGGGGAGAGACCCAGTACTTC. Protein product: CASSDSWGETQYF.

V gene TRBV19 combines with J gene TRBJ2-1; 8 nucleotides match TRBD2. The CDR3 spans 15 residues. From germline, CDR1 is LNHDA and CDR2 SQIVND (reference sequence). Trimming took 6 bases from V and 1 from J; bases not matched to a gene: 5. The CDR3 nucleotides are TGTGCCAGTAGGGTTAGCGGGGATTCCTACAATGAGCAGTTCTTC. Translating gives CASRVSGDSYNEQFF.

The rearrangement joins TRBV7-2 to TRBJ2-3, with TRBD1 matching over 8 bases. Germline loops: CDR1 SGHTA, CDR2 FQGNSA. There are 15 residues in the CDR3. V shed 5 bases, J shed 2 bases, and the junction held 6 bases outside the gene matches. CDR3 DNA sequence: TGTGCCAGCAGCCGCCGGACAGGGAACACAGATACGCAGTATTTT. Protein product: CASSRRTGNTDTQYF.

Concerning this clone: Other DNA sequences in this sample translate to the same CDR3. J is TRBJ1-5 and V is TRBV15; the D is unclear. CDR3 length equals 13 residues. Per the germline V gene, CDR1 is LNHNV and CDR2 is YYDKDF (reference sequence). V was pared by 0 bases and J by 4 bases, with 4 bases between. The CDR3 DNA reads as TGTGCCACCAGCAGAGACCGGAATCAGCCCCAGCATTTT. This translates into CATSRDRNQPQHF.

This chain connects TRBV19 to TRBJ2-7; 14 bases are shared with TRBD2. Germline-derived CDR1 and CDR2 are LNHDA and SQIVND (reference sequence). After removal of 4 bases from V and 6 bases from J, the junction contained 5 bases not matched to a gene. CDR3 length equals 15 residues. The CDR3 reads CASSTPGLAGAEQYF. CDR3 in DNA: TGTGCCAGTAGTACACCGGGACTAGCGGGAGCCGAGCAGTACTTC.

Worth noting for this clone: The same CDR3 can be traced to other DNA sequences in this sample. The J gene is TRBJ1-2, the V gene TRBV28; TRBD1 matches at 7 bases. This CDR3 spans 14 amino acids. CDR1 MDHEN and CDR2 SYDVKM come from the germline V gene. V shed 5 bases and J 4 bases; nucleotides not matched to a gene: 7. In nucleotides, the CDR3 is TGTGCCAGCAGTCCAGGGGGTTTGGGCTATGGCTACACCTTC. This sequence encodes CASSPGGLGYGYTF.

The sample holds a few counts of this clone. V usage is TRBV2 and J usage is TRBJ2-1; D might be TRBD2 (6 bases). Trimming left V 8 bases short and J 7 bases short, with 21 bases between. Looked up from germline, CDR1 is SNHLY and CDR2 is FYNNEI. CDR3 size: 15 residues. CDR3 sequence reads: CASGMGGGITNEQFF. CDR3 nucleotides: TGTGCCAGCGGTATGGGGGGAGGAATTACGAATGAGCAGTTCTTC.

At least ten counts were recorded for this clone. This chain's CDR3 is CSVGVGGNTEAFF. CDR3 in DNA: TGCAGCGTTGGCGTGGGCGGGAACACTGAAGCTTTCTTT. The chain has TRBV29-1 and TRBJ1-1; D uncertain. V lost 4 bases and J 1 base, leaving 10 bases between the germline ends. The CDR3 is made up of 13 amino acids. Germline-derived CDR1 and CDR2 are SQVTM and ANQGSEA.

The rearrangement joins TRBV6-1 to TRBJ1-1; unclear D gene. Trimming took off 5 bases at V and 3 bases at J, with 10 bases between the two ends. This CDR3 has 13 amino acids. CDR1 and CDR2 from the germline V gene are MNHNS and SASEGT. CDR3 nucleotides: TGTGCCAGCAGTCACCGGGCGTACACTGAAGCTTTCTTT. Translation: CASSHRAYTEAFF.

J is TRBJ1-5 and V is TRBV7-3; 7 bases are shared with TRBD1. Germline loops: CDR1 SGHTA, CDR2 FQGTGA. The CDR3 has 17 residues. Trimming at V came to 5 bases and at J to 6 bases, leaving 16 bases not matched to a gene. CDR3 in DNA: TGTGCCAGCAGCCTGGGCTCGATACAGGGGCGCGGTCAGCCCCAGCATTTT. Translated: CASSLGSIQGRGQPQHF.

J is TRBJ2-1 and V is TRBV6-6; the D gene is possibly TRBD2 (6 bases). V lost 2 bases, J lost 10 bases, and 21 bases lay in between. The germline gives CDR1 MNHNY, CDR2 SVGAGI (reference sequence). The CDR3 totals 16 residues. The CDR3: CASSYPRSARGGEQFF. The CDR3 DNA is TGTGCCAGCAGTTACCCCCGGTCCGCCCGCGGAGGGGAGCAGTTCTTC.

About this clone itself: It differs at one base from a far larger clone, so likely a read error. The chain has TRBV6-5 and TRBJ2-7; no clear D. The CDR3 has 11 amino acids. Germline V gives CDR1 MNHEY, CDR2 SVGAGI. The V end lost 4 bases, the J end lost 3 bases, and 4 bases lay between the germline ends. The CDR3 loop is CASSWGYEQYF. Here the CDR3 DNA reads TGTGCCAGCAGTTGGGGCTACGAGCAGTACTTC.

On this clone: Relative to the germline gene, one junction end is altered; a read error may explain this. Other DNA sequences from this sample encode an identical CDR3 as well. The rearrangement joins TRBV30 to TRBJ2-2; maybe TRBD2 (6 bases). CDR1 is GTSNPN, CDR2 SVGIG, per germline (reference sequence). The CDR3 spans 15 residues. The CDR3 region has the DNA TGTGCCTGGAGGAGTGCTGGGGAGGATACCGGGGAACTGTTTTTT. As protein: CAWRSAGEDTGELFF. Full variable domain (rest looked up from reference TRBV30 and TRBJ2-2): SQTIHQWPATLVQPVGSPLSLECTVEGTSNPNLYWYRQAAGRGLQLLFYSVGIGQISSEVPQNLSASRPQDRQFILSSKKLLLSDSGFYLCAWRSAGEDTGELFFGEGSRLTVL.

The table lists this clone with a few counts. This rearrangement joins TRBV30 to TRBJ1-5; D remains unclear. The length of the CDR3 is 14 residues. CDR1 and CDR2 from the germline V gene are GTSNPN and SVGIG (reference sequence). V was shortened by 0 bases and J by 3 bases, with 9 bases between the two germline ends. Written as DNA, the CDR3 is TGTGCCTGGAGTGTACCCCTTTCCAATCAGCCCCAGCATTTT. Translated: CAWSVPLSNQPQHF.

The V call is TRBV28, the J call TRBJ1-2; tentatively, D is TRBD1 (6 bases). The V gene's germline CDR1 is MDHEN and CDR2 SYDVKM. V was trimmed by 6 bases and J by 7 bases, leaving 18 bases between them. The CDR3 length is 14 residues. CDR3 sequence reads: CASSLLRGGGGYTF. The CDR3 DNA reads as TGTGCCAGCAGCCTTCTAAGGGGGGGCGGTGGCTACACCTTC.

This clone showed up just a few times. The V and J genes are TRBV6-6 and TRBJ1-4; TRBD1 might be the D (6 bases). CDR3 length: 16 amino acids. Trimming stripped 8 bases from V and 2 bases from J, with 18 bases between. Germline CDR1 MNHNY, CDR2 SVGAGI (reference sequence). CDR3 DNA sequence: TGTGCCAGCGAAGACGGGGGGCGTGGGACTAATGAAAAACTGTTTTTT. This codes for CASEDGGRGTNEKLFF.

In this sample, this clone turned up once. The V and J genes are TRBV7-2 and TRBJ1-2; D is undetermined. V was clipped by 1 base and J by 12 bases, with 9 bases between them. This CDR3 is built from 11 residues. Germline CDR1 SGHTA, CDR2 FQGNSA. The CDR3 spells CASSLGSGDTF. The CDR3 DNA is TGTGCCAGCAGCTTAGGGTCGGGTGACACCTTC. Complete variable domain (other parts from reference TRBV7-2 and TRBJ1-2): GAGVSQSPSNKVTEKGKDVELRCDPISGHTALYWYRQSLGQGLEFLIYFQGNSAPDKSGLPSDRFSAERTGGSVSTLTIQRTQQEDSAVYLCASSLGSGDTFGSGTRLTVV.

The V and J genes are TRBV13 and TRBJ2-1; 8 bases match TRBD2. Germline V gene lookup returns CDR1 PRHDT and CDR2 FYEKMQ (reference sequence). With V trimmed by 2 bases and J by 4 bases, 4 bases remained unmatched. CDR3 length equals 15 residues. CDR3 bases: TGTGCCAGCAGCTTATCGGGAGGGCCTTACAATGAGCAGTTCTTC. Translated, it gives CASSLSGGPYNEQFF.

The chain is built from TRBV18 and TRBJ2-2, with 7 bases lining up with TRBD1. The CDR3 covers 17 residues. The V gene's germline CDR1 is KGHSH and CDR2 LQKENI. The ends lost 0 bases at V and 1 base at J; junction bases unmatched: 5. For the CDR3, the DNA is TGTGCCAGCTCACCACCGTCGGGACAGTTGAACACCGGGGAGCTGTTTTTT. It encodes CASSPPSGQLNTGELFF.

Here the CDR3 DNA reads TGTGCCAGCAGTACGCCGGCTATCCAAGAGACCCAGTACTTC. Translated, it gives CASSTPAIQETQYF. V and J are TRBV28 and TRBJ2-5; unclear D gene. Trimming pared 5 bases from V and 1 base from J, leaving 11 bases between. Germline loops: CDR1 MDHEN, CDR2 SYDVKM. The CDR3 runs to 14 residues.

V gene TRBV15 combines with J gene TRBJ1-4; 7 positions agree with TRBD1. Germline values: CDR1 LNHNV, CDR2 YYDKDF (reference sequence). This CDR3 spans 16 amino acids. V trimming: 3 bases; J trimming: 4 bases; junction bases outside the gene matches: 8. CDR3 nucleotide sequence: TGTGCCACCAGCAGTCCCCCGGGACAGCTTAATGAAAAACTGTTTTTT. The encoded protein is CATSSPPGQLNEKLFF.

This chain links TRBV6-1 with TRBJ2-7; 13 nucleotides line up with TRBD2. The junction had 11 bases not matched to a gene; V was cut back by 3 bases and J by 3 bases. The CDR3 has 18 residues. CDR1 is MNHNS, CDR2 SASEGT, per germline. The chain's CDR3 is CASSERSGTSGNLYEQYF. CDR3 in DNA: TGTGCCAGCAGTGAGCGATCCGGGACTAGCGGGAACCTCTACGAGCAGTACTTC.

The chain is built from TRBV19 and TRBJ2-2, with TRBD2 matching over 9 bases. The germline gives CDR1 LNHDA, CDR2 SQIVND (reference sequence). J was trimmed by 4 bases and V by 4 bases; bases with no gene match: 7. The CDR3 has 16 residues. The CDR3 reads CASSTLAGAGTGELFF. Written as DNA, the CDR3 is TGTGCCAGTAGTACCTTAGCGGGAGCGGGCACCGGGGAGCTGTTTTTT.